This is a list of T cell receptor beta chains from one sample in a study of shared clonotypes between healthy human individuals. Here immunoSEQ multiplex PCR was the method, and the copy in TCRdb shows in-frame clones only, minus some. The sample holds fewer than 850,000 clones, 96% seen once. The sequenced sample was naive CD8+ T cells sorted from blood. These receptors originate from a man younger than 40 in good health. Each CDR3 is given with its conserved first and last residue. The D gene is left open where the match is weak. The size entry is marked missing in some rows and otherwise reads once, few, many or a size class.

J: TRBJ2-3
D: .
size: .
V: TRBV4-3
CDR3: CASSQGEISSTDTQYF
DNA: TGCGCCAGCAGCCAAGGGGAAATTTCTAGCACAGATACGCAGTATTTT

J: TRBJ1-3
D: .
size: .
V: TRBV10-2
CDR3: CASSYLSGNTIYF
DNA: TGCGCCAGCAGTTACTTGTCTGGAAACACCATATATTTT

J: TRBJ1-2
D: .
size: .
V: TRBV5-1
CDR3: CASRINVDYGYTF
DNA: TGCGCCAGCAGGATTAACGTGGACTATGGCTACACCTTC

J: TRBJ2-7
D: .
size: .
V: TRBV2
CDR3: CASSGQLNHEQYF
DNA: TGTGCCAGCAGTGGACAGCTGAACCACGAGCAGTACTTC

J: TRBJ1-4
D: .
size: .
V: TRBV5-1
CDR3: CASSLVGVDLMNEKLFF
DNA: TGCGCCAGCAGCTTGGTCGGGGTCGACCTTATGAATGAAAAACTGTTTTTT

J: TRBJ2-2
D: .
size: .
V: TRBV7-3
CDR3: CASSLAGELFF
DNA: TGTGCCAGCAGCTTAGCCGGGGAGCTGTTTTTT

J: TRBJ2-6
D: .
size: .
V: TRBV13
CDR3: CASSGDLSVLSGANVLTF
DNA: TGTGCCAGCAGCGGGGATCTCAGCGTACTCTCTGGGGCCAACGTCCTGACTTTC

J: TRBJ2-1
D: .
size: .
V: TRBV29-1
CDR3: CSPGTYNEQFF
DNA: TGCAGCCCCGGAACTTACAATGAGCAGTTCTTC

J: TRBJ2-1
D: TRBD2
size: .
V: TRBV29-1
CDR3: CSVGGLAGQYNEQFF
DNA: TGCAGCGTTGGGGGACTAGCGGGACAGTACAATGAGCAGTTCTTC

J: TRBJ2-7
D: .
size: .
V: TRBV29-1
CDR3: CSARPTVAPEQYF
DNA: TGCAGCGCCAGACCGACAGTGGCCCCCGAGCAGTACTTC

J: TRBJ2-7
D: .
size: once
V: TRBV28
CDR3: CASSLKSRGLPTYEQYF
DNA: TGTGCCAGCAGTTTAAAATCGCGGGGACTTCCGACCTACGAGCAGTACTTC

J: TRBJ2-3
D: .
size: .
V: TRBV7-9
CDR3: CASSSTTGQISSMPYF
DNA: TGTGCCAGCAGCTCAACGACAGGACAGATTAGTAGTATGCCGTATTTT

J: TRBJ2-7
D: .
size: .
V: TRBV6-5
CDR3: CASSYRAGPGYEQYF
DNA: TGTGCCAGCAGTTACCGGGCAGGGCCGGGTTACGAGCAGTACTTC

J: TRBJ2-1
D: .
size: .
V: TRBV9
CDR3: CASNSGFNNEQFF
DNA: TGTGCCAGCAACTCAGGGTTTAACAATGAGCAGTTCTTC

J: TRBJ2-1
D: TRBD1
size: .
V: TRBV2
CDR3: CASSEDRGINEQFF
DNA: TGTGCCAGCAGTGAAGACAGGGGAATCAATGAGCAGTTCTTC

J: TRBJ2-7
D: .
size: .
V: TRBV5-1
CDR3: CASRYGDGIYEQYF
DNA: TGCGCCAGCAGATATGGGGACGGAATCTACGAGCAGTACTTC

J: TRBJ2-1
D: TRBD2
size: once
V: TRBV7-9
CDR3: CASSHASGTREQFF
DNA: TGTGCCAGCAGCCACGCTAGCGGGACACGGGAGCAGTTCTTC

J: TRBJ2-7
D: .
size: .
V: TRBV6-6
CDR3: CASNTAMGVGHEQYF
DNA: TGTGCCAGCAACACTGCAATGGGGGTCGGGCACGAGCAGTACTTC

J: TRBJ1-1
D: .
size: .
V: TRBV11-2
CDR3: CASSITAVYTEAFF
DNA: TGTGCCAGCAGCATCACAGCAGTCTACACTGAAGCTTTCTTT

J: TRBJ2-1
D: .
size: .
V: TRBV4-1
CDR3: CASSQRNSAGAEQFF
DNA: TGCGCCAGCAGCCAAAGGAACAGTGCGGGGGCTGAGCAGTTCTTC

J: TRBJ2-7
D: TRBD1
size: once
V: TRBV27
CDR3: CASSLSTGGPEQYF
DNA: TGTGCCAGCAGTTTATCGACAGGGGGCCCCGAGCAGTACTTC

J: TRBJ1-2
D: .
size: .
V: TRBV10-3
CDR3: CAISGRQEEAFVYGYTF
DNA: TGTGCCATCAGTGGTCGACAGGAAGAAGCATTTGTCTATGGCTACACCTTC